The 7 T cell receptor beta chains in this list originate from one sample, sequenced in a study of OX40 agonist ivuxolimab in advanced cancers. Libraries were prepared by immunoSEQ multiplex PCR; TCRdb keeps only in-frame clonotypes and omits some of them. The table has approximately 100,000 clones, about 90% seen once; the top ten hold 0.79%. Here the sequenced sample was CD4+ or CD8+ T cells sorted from blood, taken in a trial of the OX40 agonist ivuxolimab. Receptors originate from an adult with an advanced solid tumor such as melanoma, head and neck, liver or kidney cancer.

The chain employs TRBV13 and TRBJ1-4; D is uncertain. V was cut by 5 bases and J by 2 bases, with 6 bases left in between. The germline V gene has CDR1 PRHDT and CDR2 FYEKMQ (reference sequence). The CDR3 has 13 residues. CDR3 sequence reads: CASSLRTNEKLFF. CDR3 bases: TGTGCCAGCAGCCTAAGGACTAATGAAAAACTGTTTTTT. Full variable domain (missing parts from reference TRBV13 and TRBJ1-4): AAGVIQSPRHLIKEKRETATLKCYPIPRHDTVYWYQQGPGQDPQFLISFYEKMQSDKGSIPDRFSAQQFSDYHSELNMSSLELGDSALYFCASSLRTNEKLFFGSGTQLSVL.

This chain uses TRBV10-3 with TRBJ1-2; no clear D gene. Trimming took 3 bases from V and 0 from J, leaving 11 bases between them. The CDR3 runs 15 residues. CDR1 is ENHRY and CDR2 is SYGVKD in the germline V gene. DNA for the CDR3: TGTGCCATCAGTGATTCGGGAGTCACTAACTATGGCTACACCTTC. Translating it yields CAISDSGVTNYGYTF.

The chain recombines TRBV5-1 with TRBJ2-5, with TRBD2 identical over 8 bases. The CDR3 spans 14 residues. J was trimmed by 4 bases and V by 5 bases; bases with no gene match: 7. The germline gives CDR1 SGHRS, CDR2 YFSETQ. In nucleotides, the CDR3 is TGCGCCAGCAGAGACGGGGGGGCCGGAGAGACCCAGTACTTC. It encodes CASRDGGAGETQYF. The variable domain in full, with the rest retrieved from reference TRBV5-1 and TRBJ2-5, is KAGVTQTPRYLIKTRGQQVTLSCSPISGHRSVSWYQQTPGQGLQFLFEYFSETQRNKGNFPGRFSGRQFSNSRSEMNVSTLELGDSALYLCASRDGGAGETQYFGPGTRLLVL.

The chain employs TRBV19 and TRBJ2-1; D is uncertain. V lost 3 bases to trimming and J lost 1 base, with 10 bases between them. The CDR3 length is 15 residues. The germline V gene encodes CDR1 LNHDA and CDR2 SQIVND (reference sequence). Here the CDR3 DNA reads TGTGCCAGTAGTATTGACACCTCTTCCTACAATGAGCAGTTCTTC. It yields the protein CASSIDTSSYNEQFF.

The chain joins TRBV9 to TRBJ1-4; no reliable D call. Trimming removed 4 bases at V and 7 bases at J, with 14 bases between. This CDR3 comprises 14 residues. CDR1 SGDLS and CDR2 YYNGEE come from the germline V gene. CDR3 nucleotide sequence: TGTGCCAGCAGCCCCGCCAGTGGAAGTGAAAAACTGTTTTTT. Translating gives CASSPASGSEKLFF.

This sequence joins TRBV4-3 and TRBJ1-2; D gene unclear. The CDR3 totals 14 residues. The V and J ends lost 1 base and 8 bases respectively, with 14 bases between them. Germline CDR1 is LGHNA and CDR2 is YSLEER. CDR3 nucleotides: TGCGCCAGCAGCCAAGGTACGAGGGAAGGGGGCTACACCTTC. Protein product: CASSQGTREGGYTF.

This rearrangement joins TRBV4-2 to TRBJ2-1; 15 bases line up with TRBD2. With 3 bases clipped from V and 1 base from J, the junction kept 16 bases outside the gene matches. This CDR3 spans 22 amino acids. Germline V gives CDR1 LGHNA, CDR2 YNFKEQ. The CDR3: CASSQRDSAGTSGGYSYNEQFF. The CDR3 region has the DNA TGTGCCAGCAGCCAGAGGGACAGTGCCGGGACTAGCGGGGGGTATTCCTACAATGAGCAGTTCTTC.